This TCR beta chain was sequenced for a study of cytomegalovirus exposure and HLA in healthy donors. It was with 60 Vbeta and 13 Jbeta primers that the PCR ran. Sequencing used immunoSEQ multiplex PCR; TCRdb keeps in-frame clones, though not all of them. The profile shows roughly 200,000 clones, over 9.5% of them singletons. The study's findings and limits: Prior analysis indicated that the majority of TCR beta V segments exhibited productivity approximately 87% or approximately 30% of the time. Using a false discovery rate of 0.05, a later analysis showed that approximately 18,000 TCR beta sequences were associated with HLA alleles. Exclusion applied to some V segments, including TRBV6-2 and TRBV6-3, as they were indistinguishable.

To note about this clone: Antigen: not known.

The CDR3 runs to 14 residues. V was trimmed by 0 bases and J by 7 bases, leaving 12 bases between them. Per germline, CDR1 LNHNV and CDR2 YYDKDF (reference sequence). The TCR comes from a man between 45 and 60 years old in good health and CMV-seropositive. The chain recombines TRBV15 with TRBJ1-2; D perhaps matches TRBD1 (5 bases). Sample: PBMCs. The CDR3 nucleotides read TGTGCCACCAGCAGAGATCAACAGGTTTCTGGCTACACCTTC. Protein sequence: CATSRDQQVSGYTF.